This T cell receptor (beta chain) was observed in a study of monozygotic twins with inflammatory bowel disease. TCRdb reprocessed the 5' RACE reads and stores each CDR3 protein as one record, lacking DNA. This sample's table has about 440,000 distinct CDR3 sequences. Germline CDR1 ENHRY, CDR2 SYGVKD. CDR3 size: 14 residues. This receptor was taken from a human donor with ulcerative colitis or Crohn's disease, or a healthy co-twin of an affected twin (not recorded which). The sequenced sample consisted of blood. The chain joins TRBV10-3 to TRBJ2-1; checking the TCRdb D call of TRBD2 is not possible without DNA. CDR3 amino acids: CAIAGTSEYNEQFF.